These 32 T cell receptor beta chains originate from one sample sequenced in a study of blood T cell repertoires in COVID-19. The protocol was immunoSEQ multiplex PCR, while the TCRdb copy is restricted to in-frame clones and leaves out a portion. The table shows about 250,000 clones, with around 86% occurring only once. Sequencing was done on a sample of PBMCs or T cells enriched from blood (not recorded which). These receptors originate from a woman in her 50s who had recovered from COVID-19.

This rearrangement joins TRBV10-3 to TRBJ2-1, with 8 bases identical to TRBD2. This CDR3 is 14 amino acids long. Germline-derived CDR1 and CDR2 are ENHRY and SYGVKD. After removal of 3 bases from V and 5 bases from J, the junction contained 3 bases not matched to a gene. CDR3 nucleotide sequence: TGTGCCATCAGTGATAGCGGGACCGACAATGAGCAGTTCTTC. Its protein product is CAISDSGTDNEQFF.

The CDR3 is CASSTTGGAGANVLTF. The CDR3 region has the DNA TGTGCCAGCAGTACGACAGGGGGCGCTGGGGCCAACGTCCTGACTTTC. The chain couples TRBV7-9 to TRBJ2-6; TRBD1 matches 10 bases. With 6 bases clipped from V and 2 bases from J, the junction kept 4 bases outside the gene matches. This CDR3 is built from 16 residues. Germline-derived CDR1 and CDR2 are SEHNR and FQNEAQ (reference sequence).

V usage is TRBV5-1 and J usage is TRBJ1-1, with 10 positions matching TRBD1. In germline, CDR1 is SGHRS, CDR2 YFSETQ. The CDR3 spans 18 residues. V lost 3 bases to trimming and J lost 0 bases; unmatched junction nucleotides: 11. Here the CDR3 reads CASSSQLATGGLNTEAFF. DNA of the CDR3: TGCGCCAGCAGCTCACAACTGGCGACAGGGGGCTTGAACACTGAAGCTTTCTTT.

The chain links TRBV7-3 to TRBJ2-3, with 8 nucleotides matching TRBD2. The germline CDR1 and CDR2 sequences are SGHTA and FQGTGA. With V trimmed by 5 bases and J by 9 bases, 16 bases remained unmatched. This CDR3 comprises 16 residues. The CDR3 sequence: CASSERSGQSGGTQYF. CDR3 DNA sequence: TGTGCCAGCAGCGAGAGAAGTGGGCAGAGCGGGGGCACGCAGTATTTT.

J is TRBJ1-4 and V is TRBV30; no definite D call. The CDR3 is 14 amino acids. Trimming removed 7 bases at V and 1 base at J, with 13 bases between. Per germline, CDR1 GTSNPN and CDR2 SVGIG (reference sequence). The CDR3, as DNA: TGTGCCTTTAATCCTCGGGGAACTAATGAAAAACTGTTTTTT. Protein: CAFNPRGTNEKLFF.

This sequence joins TRBV4-1 and TRBJ2-1, with D perhaps matching TRBD2 (5 bases). The CDR3 length is 15 residues. V was pared by 1 base and J by 4 bases, with 11 bases between. Germline V gene lookup returns CDR1 MGHRA and CDR2 YSYEKL. The CDR3 loop reads CASSQAGAVYNEQFF. As DNA, the CDR3 is TGCGCCAGCAGCCAAGCCGGAGCGGTATACAATGAGCAGTTCTTC.

This chain joins TRBV30 and TRBJ2-1, with TRBD2 matching 12 bases. There are 18 residues in the CDR3. V shed 4 bases, J shed 4 bases, and the junction held 14 bases outside the gene matches. Germline CDR1 and CDR2: GTSNPN and SVGIG (reference sequence). The CDR3 here is CAWTLTGLAGYGYNEQFF. The CDR3 DNA reads TGTGCCTGGACCCTTACTGGACTAGCGGGATATGGTTACAATGAGCAGTTCTTC. Using reference TRBV30 and TRBJ2-1 for the parts outside the CDR3, the full variable domain is SQTIHQWPATLVQPVGSPLSLECTVEGTSNPNLYWYRQAAGRGLQLLFYSVGIGQISSEVPQNLSASRPQDRQFILSSKKLLLSDSGFYLCAWTLTGLAGYGYNEQFFGPGTRLTVL.

The chain uses TRBV3-1 (or the pseudogene TRBV3-2) and TRBJ2-3; possible D gene TRBD2, 6 bases. The V gene's germline CDR1 is LGHDT and CDR2 YNNKEL (reference sequence). With 5 bases removed from V and 1 base from J, the gap between germline ends came to 13 bases. The CDR3 runs to 15 residues. Here the CDR3 reads CASSNRDSGTDTQYF. The CDR3 DNA is TGTGCCAGCAGCAACCGGGACTCGGGCACAGATACGCAGTATTTT.

The chain employs TRBV14 and TRBJ1-6; the D gene is possibly TRBD1 (6 bases). This CDR3 comprises 13 residues. Trimming stripped 6 bases from V and 10 bases from J, with 13 bases between. The germline gives CDR1 SGHDN, CDR2 FVKESK. The CDR3 nucleotides are TGTGCCAGCAGTACAGGGATAAGGTCACCCCTCCACTTT. Its translation: CASSTGIRSPLHF. The variable domain in full, completed from reference TRBV14 and TRBJ1-6, reads EAGVTQFPSHSVIEKGQTVTLRCDPISGHDNLYWYRRVMGKEIKFLLHFVKESKQDESGMPNNRFLAERTGGTYSTLKVQPAELEDSGVYFCASSTGIRSPLHFGNGTRLTVT.

The chain links TRBV4-1 to TRBJ1-5, with D hard to call. Germline values: CDR1 MGHRA, CDR2 YSYEKL. This CDR3 comprises 16 residues. With 3 bases removed from V and 5 bases from J, the gap between germline ends came to 17 bases. The CDR3 DNA reads TGCGCCAGCAGCCATCAGACGGCAGGAAGGCATCAGCCCCAGCATTTT. Encoded protein: CASSHQTAGRHQPQHF.

The genes are TRBV27 and TRBJ2-7, with D maybe TRBD1 (5 bases). The CDR3 has 15 residues. Germline CDR1 reads MNHEY; CDR2 reads SMNVEV (reference sequence). V lost 6 bases to trimming and J lost 3 bases, with 18 bases between them. CDR3 coding DNA: TGTGCCAGCAGACGATCAACCGACAGCAGCTACGAGCAGTACTTC. Translating gives CASRRSTDSSYEQYF.

This chain connects TRBV5-6 to TRBJ2-7, with 9 positions matching TRBD1. V shed 3 bases, J shed 3 bases, and the junction held 10 bases outside the gene matches. The CDR3 sequence is 16 residues long. Germline loops: CDR1 SGHDT, CDR2 YYEEEE. CDR3 amino acids: CASSYRGPTGGYEQYF. The CDR3 DNA is TGTGCCAGCAGCTATAGGGGGCCGACAGGGGGCTACGAGCAGTACTTC.

This rearrangement joins TRBV6-5 to TRBJ1-4; TRBD1 might be the D (5 bases). This CDR3 has 15 residues. CDR1 is MNHEY, CDR2 SVGAGI, per germline. Trimming took 6 bases from V and 0 from J, leaving 11 bases between them. The CDR3 region has the DNA TGTGCCAGCAGGGCAGGGCTTCCAACTAATGAAAAACTGTTTTTT. Encoded protein: CASRAGLPTNEKLFF.

The CDR3 DNA is TGTGCCAGCAGTTTGACACGGAACACTGAAGCTTTCTTT. Amino acids: CASSLTRNTEAFF. The chain uses TRBV27 and TRBJ1-1; no reliable D call. Trimming left V 3 bases short and J 1 base short, with 6 bases between. The CDR3 spans 13 residues. Looked up from germline, CDR1 is MNHEY and CDR2 is SMNVEV (reference sequence).

This chain connects TRBV29-1 to TRBJ2-7; 11 nucleotides line up with TRBD2. The CDR3 spans 12 residues. V gave up 7 bases and J gave up 3 bases; unmatched junction bases: 2. Looked up from germline, CDR1 is SQVTM and CDR2 is ANQGSEA. The CDR3 spells CSAGTSGYEQYF. The CDR3 DNA follows: TGCAGCGCCGGGACTAGCGGCTACGAGCAGTACTTC.

This chain links TRBV7-6 with TRBJ2-5; 7 nucleotides agree with TRBD1. With 5 bases clipped from V and 3 bases from J, the junction kept 9 bases outside the gene matches. This CDR3 is built from 15 residues. CDR1 and CDR2 (germline): SGHVS, FNYEAQ. This CDR3 is CASSPSLTGKETQYF. The CDR3 nucleotides are TGTGCCAGCAGCCCATCCTTGACAGGGAAAGAGACCCAGTACTTC.

V gene TRBV12-3 or TRBV12-4 combines with J gene TRBJ1-3, with TRBD1 matching over 7 bases. The CDR3 covers 13 residues. With 8 bases clipped from V and 8 bases from J, the junction kept 9 bases outside the gene matches. The CDR3 DNA sequence: TGTGCCAGCCAGAGGGGGCTCGAGGACACCATATATTTT. Encoded protein: CASQRGLEDTIYF.

The chain joins TRBV4-3 to TRBJ2-3; TRBD2 aligns across 12 bases. J gave up 6 bases and V 0 bases, and 4 bases lay outside the gene matches. The CDR3 runs to 16 residues. Germline V gives CDR1 LGHNA, CDR2 YSLEER. The CDR3: CASSQETSGSMDTQYF. CDR3 DNA: TGCGCCAGCAGCCAAGAGACTAGCGGGAGTATGGATACGCAGTATTTT.

The rearrangement links TRBV6-5 to TRBJ1-2; 8 bases line up with TRBD1. The germline CDR1 and CDR2 sequences are MNHEY and SVGAGI. The J segment lost 3 bases and the V segment lost 6 bases, leaving 3 bases of the junction unmatched. The CDR3 has 13 amino acids. CDR3 loop: CASSKDRDYGYTF. CDR3 sequence (DNA): TGTGCCAGCAGCAAGGACAGGGACTATGGCTACACCTTC.

The chain recombines TRBV9 with TRBJ1-4, with TRBD1 matching over 7 bases. The CDR3 loop spans 15 amino acids. CDR1 is SGDLS, CDR2 YYNGEE, per germline. Trimming took 3 bases from V and 1 from J; bases not matched to a gene: 3. Written as DNA, the CDR3 is TGTGCCAGCAGCGCCCGGGACAGAACTAATGAAAAACTGTTTTTT. Protein sequence: CASSARDRTNEKLFF.

This clone has only one observation. V is TRBV19 and J is TRBJ1-3; possibly TRBD1 for D (5 bases). The CDR3 covers 16 residues. Trimming took 8 bases from V and 1 from J, leaving 18 bases between them. Per germline, CDR1 LNHDA and CDR2 SQIVND (reference sequence). The CDR3 reads CASWAGGVRSGNTIYF. CDR3 coding DNA: TGTGCCAGTTGGGCCGGGGGAGTCAGATCTGGAAACACCATATATTTT.

The genes are TRBV6-5 and TRBJ1-2; perhaps TRBD1 as D (5 bases). Germline loops: CDR1 MNHEY, CDR2 SVGAGI. CDR3 length equals 15 residues. V shed 0 bases and J shed 4 bases, with 12 bases lying between them. CDR3 nucleotide sequence: TGTGCCAGCAGTTACTCTGGAACAGGAGTCTATGGCTACACCTTC. Translation gives CASSYSGTGVYGYTF.

This CDR3 is CASSEAQPAGGLKAYNEQFF. In DNA form, the CDR3 reads TGTGCCAGCAGTGAAGCGCAGCCAGCGGGAGGGCTCAAGGCCTACAATGAGCAGTTCTTC. The chain employs TRBV2 and TRBJ2-1, with TRBD2 matching 10 bases. CDR1 and CDR2 from the germline V gene are SNHLY and FYNNEI. V lost 0 bases and J lost 2; bases outside the gene matches: 13. The CDR3 runs to 20 residues.

V usage is TRBV5-6 and J usage is TRBJ1-1; D perhaps matches TRBD1 (5 bases). The CDR3 runs to 12 residues. Germline V CDR1 and CDR2: SGHDT, YYEEEE. V was pared by 5 bases and J by 7 bases, with 12 bases between. This CDR3 reads CASSRQGGEAFF. DNA of the CDR3: TGTGCCAGCAGTCGGCAGGGCGGTGAAGCTTTCTTT.

The chain couples TRBV11-2 to TRBJ2-7, with 9 bases identical to TRBD2. The germline CDR1 and CDR2 sequences are SGHAT and FQNNGV. This CDR3 spans 18 amino acids. V shed 4 bases and J 4 bases; nucleotides not matched to a gene: 17. CDR3 nucleotides: TGTGCCAGCAGCTGGCTTGATAGCGGGAGATGGGGGAGATACGAGCAGTACTTC. It encodes CASSWLDSGRWGRYEQYF.

The chain combines TRBV29-1 with TRBJ1-2, with 9 bases fitting TRBD1. Germline trimming cut 6 bases from V and 3 bases from J; bases unmatched to any gene: 5. Germline CDR1 reads SQVTM; CDR2 reads ANQGSEA. The CDR3 contains 13 residues. The CDR3 here is CSVLRDRDYGYTF. The CDR3 DNA reads TGCAGCGTCCTGAGGGACAGGGACTATGGCTACACCTTC.

This chain links TRBV4-3 with TRBJ2-7; TRBD2 might be the D (6 bases). The germline V and J ends were trimmed by 1 base and 4 bases, with 17 bases remaining between them. The CDR3 totals 16 residues. Germline V CDR1 and CDR2: LGHNA, YSLEER. The chain's CDR3 is CASSQGRASVAYEQYF. For the CDR3, the DNA is TGCGCCAGCAGCCAAGGAAGGGCTAGCGTAGCTTACGAGCAGTACTTC.

The V call is TRBV27, the J call TRBJ2-7; D possibly corresponds to TRBD1 (5 bases). V lost 5 bases, J lost 7 bases, and 21 bases lay in between. CDR1 and CDR2 (germline): MNHEY, SMNVEV (reference sequence). The CDR3 has 15 amino acids. The CDR3 coding sequence is TGTGCCAGCAGTAAGAGTGGGGCCTCGGAAGGGGAGCAGTACTTC. This gives the protein CASSKSGASEGEQYF.

This rearrangement joins TRBV28 to TRBJ2-7; possible D gene TRBD2, 6 bases. V was pared by 6 bases and J by 3 bases, with 18 bases between. The CDR3 consists of 15 residues. Per germline, CDR1 MDHEN and CDR2 SYDVKM. This CDR3 is CASSPPGVLGYEQYF. CDR3 DNA: TGTGCCAGCAGCCCCCCGGGGGTGTTAGGCTACGAGCAGTACTTC.

V gene TRBV18 combines with J gene TRBJ2-1; TRBD2 matches at 10 bases. The V segment lost 1 base and the J segment 4 bases; nucleotides outside the gene matches: 1. The CDR3 is 15 residues long. Per the germline V gene, CDR1 is KGHSH and CDR2 is LQKENI. The CDR3 DNA sequence: TGTGCCAGCTCACCACAGCGGGAGGGATACAATGAGCAGTTCTTC. Its protein is CASSPQREGYNEQFF.

The chain combines TRBV27 with TRBJ1-1; D is unresolved. Germline assignment: CDR1 MNHEY and CDR2 SMNVEV (reference sequence). Trimming left V 2 bases short and J 3 bases short, with 13 bases between. This CDR3 region has 15 residues. CDR3 bases: TGTGCCAGCAGTTTAACTACCGCGGGGTACACTGAAGCTTTCTTT. Translating gives CASSLTTAGYTEAFF.

The J gene is TRBJ2-7, the V gene TRBV7-8; no reliable D call. This CDR3 is 14 amino acids long. The V gene's germline CDR1 is SGHVS and CDR2 FQNEAQ. V lost 0 bases, J lost 6 bases, and 12 bases lay in between. The CDR3 nucleotides are TGTGCCAGCAGCTTAGCGCAAACGGTCGGCGAGCAGTACTTC. Protein product: CASSLAQTVGEQYF.